This T cell receptor (beta chain) was obtained from a study of blood T cell repertoires in COVID-19. As for the study in general: COVID-19 samples collected from the United States, Italy and Spain covered acute and convalescent phases. Nucleic acid was either cDNA or gDNA, and it came from T cells, B-cell-depleted T cells, or PBMCs.

Per the original data handling: How many nucleated cells were present was estimated from reference gene primer amplification. Sequenced by immunoSEQ multiplex PCR; TCRdb stores in-frame clones only, minus some. V, J and clone size derive from that table, while D and trimming were established from the DNA sequence. Of a few hundred thousand clones listed, around 83% are singletons. Input material: peripheral blood. This clonotype originated in a woman aged 40 to 50 who had recovered from COVID-19.

The CDR3 is CASRGTGDLYGYTF. DNA of the CDR3: TGTGCCAGCAGAGGGACAGGGGATTTATATGGCTACACCTTC. The rearrangement links TRBV2 to TRBJ1-2, with 10 nucleotides matching TRBD1. J gave up 5 bases and V 6 bases, and 6 bases lay outside the gene matches. The CDR3 runs to 14 residues. Germline values: CDR1 SNHLY, CDR2 FYNNEI.